Shown below are 30 T cell receptor beta chains from a single sample sequenced in a study of T cell repertoires in cytomegalovirus infection. One entry per CDR3 protein results from TCRdb running MiXCR on the reads. The profile shows about 180,000 distinct CDR3 sequences, roughly 14% of them singletons. The specimen sequenced was PBMCs. The receptors originated from a human donor in good health (CMV status not recorded). Some clones in this sample may be carry-over from other donors' samples.

The gene calls are TRBV7-2 and TRBJ1-4; no firm D call. CDR1 is SGHTA and CDR2 is FQGNSA in the germline V gene. The CDR3 is 15 residues long. The V gene lost 1 base and the J gene lost 0 bases, with 6 bases spanning the gap. CDR3 nucleotides: TGTGCCAGCAGCTTAGTGGGAACAACTAATGAAAAACTGTTTTTT. Its protein is CASSLVGTTNEKLFF.

This clonotype was recorded many times. The rearrangement links TRBV7-2 to TRBJ2-1; the D gene is possibly TRBD2 (5 bases). Germline values: CDR1 SGHTA, CDR2 FQGNSA. Between the trimmed V and J ends, which lost 2 bases and 7 bases, there was a span of 12 bases. CDR3 length: 14 amino acids. The CDR3 coding sequence is TGTGCCAGCAGCTTACGTCACCCGGGGAATGAGCAGTTCTTC. Protein sequence: CASSLRHPGNEQFF.

The sample holds one count of this clonotype. V usage is TRBV7-6 and J usage is TRBJ1-1; 7 bases fit TRBD1. The germline V gene encodes CDR1 SGHVS and CDR2 FNYEAQ. J was trimmed by 0 bases and V by 5 bases; bases with no gene match: 9. The CDR3 is made up of 16 amino acids. In DNA form, the CDR3 reads TGTGCCAGCAGCCCCACAGGGGAGGGGATGAACACTGAAGCTTTCTTT. It yields the protein CASSPTGEGMNTEAFF. Drawing the rest from reference TRBV7-6 and TRBJ1-1, the complete variable domain is GAGVSQSPRYKVTKRGQDVALRCDPISGHVSLYWYRQALGQGPEFLTYFNYEAQQDKSGLPNDRFSAERPEGSISTLTIQRTEQRDSAMYRCASSPTGEGMNTEAFFGQGTRLTVV.

This clonotype has only a few counts. The J gene is TRBJ1-1, the V gene TRBV28; TRBD1 aligns across 7 bases. V was pared by 3 bases and J by 4 bases, with 8 bases of the junction left unmatched. The CDR3 is 15 amino acids. The germline V gene encodes CDR1 MDHEN and CDR2 SYDVKM. The CDR3 coding sequence is TGTGCCAGCAGTTTGCTCGACAGGGCGGGCACTGAAGCTTTCTTT. This gives the protein CASSLLDRAGTEAFF.

This clonotype has a count of ten or more. V gene TRBV5-4 combines with J gene TRBJ1-2; 7 bases agree with TRBD1. Germline loops: CDR1 SGHNT, CDR2 YYREEE (reference sequence). The V and J ends lost 4 bases and 1 base, in that order; junction bases with no gene match: 7. CDR3 length equals 15 residues. CDR3: CASSPSGDSNYGYTF. For the CDR3, the DNA is TGTGCCAGCAGCCCGTCGGGGGACAGTAACTATGGCTACACCTTC.

In its sample, this clonotype was seen many times. The chain recombines TRBV11-2 with TRBJ1-1; D unresolved. CDR1 is SGHAT and CDR2 is FQNNGV in the germline V gene. V lost 5 bases, J lost 0 bases, and 13 bases lay in between. The CDR3 loop spans 15 amino acids. The CDR3 reads CASSPAARLNTEAFF. In DNA form, the CDR3 reads TGTGCCAGCAGCCCGGCGGCCAGGCTGAACACTGAAGCTTTCTTT.

V and J are TRBV6-2 or TRBV6-3 and TRBJ2-1; D may correspond to TRBD1 or TRBD2 (5 bases each). The CDR3 covers 14 residues. Looked up from germline, CDR1 is MNHEY and CDR2 is SVGEGT. V was clipped by 6 bases and J by 8 bases, with 17 bases between them. The CDR3 is CASRSWDRFDEQFF. CDR3 nucleotide sequence: TGTGCCAGCAGGTCTTGGGACCGCTTCGATGAGCAGTTCTTC.

This chain joins TRBV29-1 and TRBJ2-3; no definite D call. The V gene lost 4 bases and the J gene lost 4 bases, with 18 bases spanning the gap. The CDR3 consists of 15 residues. Germline loops: CDR1 SQVTM, CDR2 ANQGSEA. The CDR3, as DNA: TGCAGCGTTGGTCCTGGCCCCTCACCGGCAGATACGCAGTATTTT. Residues: CSVGPGPSPADTQYF.

This chain joins TRBV9 and TRBJ2-3, with unresolved D. This CDR3 has 16 residues. Germline-derived CDR1 and CDR2 are SGDLS and YYNGEE. The V end was cut by 4 bases, the J end by 1 base, with 16 bases between. The CDR3 nucleotides are TGTGCCAGCAGCCCTTGGCTTTTCGGAGGCACAGATACGCAGTATTTT. It translates to CASSPWLFGGTDTQYF.

In its sample, this clonotype was seen a few times. The chain has TRBV28 and TRBJ2-5, with D possibly TRBD1 on 5 matching bases. The germline V and J ends were trimmed by 6 bases and 5 bases, with 13 bases remaining between them. Germline V gene data show CDR1 as MDHEN and CDR2 as SYDVKM. CDR3 length: 13 amino acids. The CDR3 DNA reads as TGTGCCAGCAGACCCCAGGGTAGGGAGACCCAGTACTTC. Its protein is CASRPQGRETQYF. Full variable domain (remainder filled in from reference TRBV28 and TRBJ2-5): DVKVTQSSRYLVKRTGEKVFLECVQDMDHENMFWYRQDPGLGLRLIYFSYDVKMKEKGDIPEGYSVSREKKERFSLILESASTNQTSMYLCASRPQGRETQYFGPGTRLLVL.

The table lists this clonotype with a few counts. V usage is TRBV6-1 and J usage is TRBJ2-2, with D perhaps TRBD1 (6 bases). The CDR3 totals 12 residues. V dropped 8 bases and J dropped 5 bases, with 9 bases sitting between them. Germline values: CDR1 MNHNS, CDR2 SASEGT. For the CDR3, the DNA is TGTGCCAGCTCCACAGGGACCGGGGAGCTGTTTTTT. It specifies CASSTGTGELFF.

The chain links TRBV19 to TRBJ2-7; D could derive from TRBD1 or TRBD2 (5 bases each). V was shortened by 2 bases and J by 3 bases, with 14 bases between the two germline ends. Germline V gene data show CDR1 as LNHDA and CDR2 as SQIVND (reference sequence). The CDR3 is 15 residues long. The CDR3 nucleotides are TGTGCCAGTAGTATATCCGGGACGGATTACTACGAGCAGTACTTC. Translating gives CASSISGTDYYEQYF. Looking up the rest from reference TRBV19 and TRBJ2-7 gives the full variable domain: DGGITQSPKYLFRKEGQNVTLSCEQNLNHDAMYWYRQDPGQGLRLIYYSQIVNDFQKGDIAEGYSVSREKKESFPLTVTSAQKNPTAFYLCASSISGTDYYEQYFGPGTRLTVT.

This clonotype was seen at least ten times. The V and J genes are TRBV12-3 or TRBV12-4 and TRBJ1-5, with a weak D call TRBD1 (6 bases). Trimming removed 6 bases at V and 4 bases at J, with 19 bases between. CDR3 length: 16 residues. CDR3 coding DNA: TGTGCCAGCAGCCTCGTTGGGGGCAGGCCGAATCAGCCCCAGCATTTT. Translation gives CASSLVGGRPNQPQHF.

This clonotype has a count of ten or more. This rearrangement joins TRBV7-2 to TRBJ2-1; possible D gene TRBD2, 6 bases. Trimming took 4 bases from V and 4 from J, leaving 11 bases between them. This CDR3 region has 14 residues. The V gene's germline CDR1 is SGHTA and CDR2 FQGNSA. As DNA, the CDR3 is TGTGCCAGCAGCTCGGGAGTACGGTACAATGAGCAGTTCTTC. It codes for CASSSGVRYNEQFF.

V and J are TRBV30 and TRBJ2-6; 8 positions match TRBD1. This CDR3 comprises 14 residues. Germline trimming cut 5 bases from V and 4 bases from J; bases unmatched to any gene: 4. Germline CDR1 GTSNPN, CDR2 SVGIG (reference sequence). CDR3 amino acids: CAWRTGSGANVLTF. CDR3 in DNA: TGTGCCTGGCGGACAGGGTCCGGGGCCAACGTCCTGACTTTC.

V and J are TRBV12-3 or TRBV12-4 and TRBJ1-3, with TRBD1 identical over 7 bases. CDR3 size: 16 residues. The V gene end was trimmed by 6 bases and the J gene end by 0 bases; junction bases not matched to a gene: 8. The CDR3 DNA is TGTGCCAGCAGCCATGAGGGACAGAACTCTGGAAACACCATATATTTT. It encodes CASSHEGQNSGNTIYF.

This clonotype was seen many times. The rearrangement joins TRBV7-2 to TRBJ1-1, with D hard to call. V was pared by 0 bases and J by 3 bases, with 11 bases between. The V gene's germline CDR1 is SGHTA and CDR2 FQGNSA. There are 15 residues in the CDR3. CDR3 loop: CASSLAWGSDTEAFF. The CDR3, as DNA: TGTGCCAGCAGCTTAGCTTGGGGTAGTGACACTGAAGCTTTCTTT.

This clonotype appeared a few times. The gene calls are TRBV19 and TRBJ1-5, with TRBD1 identical over 7 bases. CDR1 LNHDA and CDR2 SQIVND come from the germline V gene (reference sequence). The length of the CDR3 is 18 residues. Trimming took 7 bases from V and 0 from J; bases not matched to a gene: 15. The CDR3 protein is CASTPKDRIYYSNQPQHF. CDR3 bases: TGTGCCAGTACCCCAAAGGACAGGATTTATTATAGCAATCAGCCCCAGCATTTT.

This clonotype was seen at least ten times. The chain carries TRBV7-6 and TRBJ2-2; D is unclear. This CDR3 is built from 15 residues. Trimming pared 1 base from V and 8 bases from J, leaving 14 bases between. CDR1 is SGHVS, CDR2 FNYEAQ, per germline. CDR3 DNA sequence: TGTGCCAGCAGCTTAGAGGCTCGCACGTCGGGGGAGCTGTTTTTT. Protein sequence: CASSLEARTSGELFF.

There are many counts of this clonotype. The chain couples TRBV28 to TRBJ1-1; 7 bases fit TRBD1. The junction had 12 bases not matched to a gene; V was cut back by 4 bases and J by 7 bases. The CDR3 contains 15 residues. Germline V CDR1 and CDR2: MDHEN, SYDVKM. The CDR3 region is CASSSPRRGTNEAFF. The CDR3 region has the DNA TGTGCCAGCAGTTCTCCCCGCAGGGGGACTAATGAAGCTTTCTTT.

The chain recombines TRBV28 with TRBJ1-4; the D is unclear. Germline V CDR1 and CDR2: MDHEN, SYDVKM. This CDR3 has 17 amino acids. V lost 1 base and J lost 2, with 14 bases in between. The CDR3 region has the DNA TGTGCCAGCAGTTTATCAACCTCTTTAGGGACTAATGAAAAACTGTTTTTT. Translating gives CASSLSTSLGTNEKLFF.

The J gene is TRBJ2-7, the V gene TRBV12-3 or TRBV12-4, with D possibly called TRBD1 or TRBD2 (5 bases each). The CDR3 sequence is 16 residues long. The V and J ends lost 2 bases and 0 bases respectively, with 14 bases between them. CDR3 loop: CASSLLTGTDSYEQYF. As DNA, the CDR3 is TGTGCCAGCAGTTTATTAACCGGGACGGACTCCTACGAGCAGTACTTC.

The chain carries TRBV5-4 and TRBJ2-3; perhaps TRBD1 as D (6 bases). The CDR3 spans 16 residues. V was clipped by 3 bases and J by 3 bases, with 17 bases between them. Germline CDR1 and CDR2: SGHNT and YYREEE (reference sequence). The CDR3 spells CASSSRMDSPTDTQYF. CDR3 sequence (DNA): TGTGCCAGCAGCTCCCGGATGGACAGCCCTACAGATACGCAGTATTTT.

This CDR3 is CASSQPGHPAAEGGTEAFF. In DNA, the CDR3 is TGCGCCAGCAGTCAACCGGGACATCCCGCAGCGGAGGGAGGCACTGAAGCTTTCTTT. The chain recombines TRBV23-1 with TRBJ1-1, with TRBD1 as a possible D gene (6 bases). TRBV23-1 falls under the ORF class, with uncertain function. V shed 2 bases and J shed 4 bases, with 26 bases lying between them. The CDR3 spans 19 residues.

This chain connects TRBV10-3 to TRBJ2-1; D gene ambiguous. Trimming left V 0 bases short and J 8 bases short, with 8 bases between. The CDR3 is made up of 13 amino acids. CDR1 ENHRY and CDR2 SYGVKD come from the germline V gene. CDR3 residues: CAISESSSDEQFF. CDR3 coding DNA: TGTGCCATCAGTGAGTCTTCCAGCGATGAGCAGTTCTTC.

The rearrangement uses TRBV13 and TRBJ2-7, with 10 bases lining up with TRBD1. V was pared by 5 bases and J by 3 bases, with 7 bases of the junction left unmatched. Germline CDR1 is PRHDT and CDR2 is FYEKMQ (reference sequence). The CDR3 contains 15 residues. This chain's CDR3 is CASSHGQGDYYEQYF. The CDR3 nucleotides read TGTGCCAGCAGCCACGGACAGGGGGATTACTACGAGCAGTACTTC.

This clonotype was recorded many times. The chain combines TRBV2 with TRBJ2-7, with 12 positions matching TRBD2. Germline values: CDR1 SNHLY, CDR2 FYNNEI. The V segment lost 6 bases and the J segment 7 bases; nucleotides outside the gene matches: 7. CDR3 size: 14 residues. Here the CDR3 reads CASSSTGTSGEQYF. The CDR3 DNA reads as TGTGCCAGCAGCTCAACCGGGACTAGCGGGGAGCAGTACTTC.

This clonotype was counted at least ten times. V gene TRBV7-8 combines with J gene TRBJ2-5, with 8 bases that match TRBD1. The CDR3 has 14 amino acids. Germline CDR1 is SGHVS and CDR2 is FQNEAQ. The V gene end was trimmed by 5 bases and the J gene end by 5 bases; junction bases not matched to a gene: 7. CDR3 DNA sequence: TGTGCCAGCAGCGGACAGGGAAGGGACGAGACCCAGTACTTC. Amino acid sequence: CASSGQGRDETQYF.

This clonotype showed up many times. The chain combines TRBV20-1 with TRBJ1-1; no reliable D call. The CDR3 sequence is 14 residues long. The V end lost 0 bases, the J end lost 1 base, and 9 bases lay between the germline ends. Germline-derived CDR1 and CDR2 are DFQATT and SNEGSKA (reference sequence). CDR3 sequence (DNA): TGCAGTGCTAGAGACGGGCAGAGGAACACTGAAGCTTTCTTT. Protein: CSARDGQRNTEAFF.

Many counts were recorded for this clonotype. The J gene is TRBJ2-5, the V gene TRBV7-2, with D maybe TRBD2 (6 bases). The CDR3 covers 17 residues. V was shortened by 3 bases and J by 3 bases, with 20 bases between the two germline ends. The germline CDR1 and CDR2 sequences are SGHTA and FQGNSA. The CDR3 region has the DNA TGTGCCAGCAGCTTCCACGGGGGAGAGGGACCAAAAGAGACCCAGTACTTC. Protein sequence: CASSFHGGEGPKETQYF.